Below are 3 T cell receptor beta chains sequenced from a single sample in a study of blood T cell repertoires in COVID-19. Profiled with immunoSEQ multiplex PCR; TCRdb holds only in-frame clones, not every one. The data show 100,000 to 150,000 clones, with roughly three quarters seen just once and about 1.9% held by the top ten. Sample: peripheral blood. These receptor sequences come from a woman between 65 and 79 years old with acute or convalescent COVID-19.

This chain uses TRBV6-5 with TRBJ1-1; the match to TRBD1 covers 7 bases. Germline lookup yields CDR1 MNHEY and CDR2 SVGAGI. CDR3 length: 14 amino acids. J was trimmed by 1 base and V by 2 bases; bases with no gene match: 1. The CDR3 sequence is CASSYGTANTEAFF. In DNA, the CDR3 is TGTGCCAGCAGTTACGGGACAGCGAACACTGAAGCTTTCTTT.

The J gene is TRBJ2-3, the V gene TRBV19, with 7 bases lining up with TRBD1. The germline V gene encodes CDR1 LNHDA and CDR2 SQIVND (reference sequence). The V segment lost 10 bases and the J segment 1 base; nucleotides outside the gene matches: 14. The CDR3 extends over 16 amino acids. CDR3 loop: CATSPHRQGRTDTQYF. CDR3 bases: TGTGCCACCTCACCCCATCGACAGGGCCGCACAGATACGCAGTATTTT.

CDR3 sequence (DNA): TGTGCCAGCAGTAACAACAGGGTTGCCTACGAGCAGTACTTC. Its protein is CASSNNRVAYEQYF. The rearrangement uses TRBV7-2 and TRBJ2-7; a possible D gene is TRBD1 (6 bases). Germline CDR1 reads SGHTA; CDR2 reads FQGNSA. This CDR3 region has 14 residues. The germline V and J ends were trimmed by 6 bases and 2 bases, with 14 bases remaining between them.